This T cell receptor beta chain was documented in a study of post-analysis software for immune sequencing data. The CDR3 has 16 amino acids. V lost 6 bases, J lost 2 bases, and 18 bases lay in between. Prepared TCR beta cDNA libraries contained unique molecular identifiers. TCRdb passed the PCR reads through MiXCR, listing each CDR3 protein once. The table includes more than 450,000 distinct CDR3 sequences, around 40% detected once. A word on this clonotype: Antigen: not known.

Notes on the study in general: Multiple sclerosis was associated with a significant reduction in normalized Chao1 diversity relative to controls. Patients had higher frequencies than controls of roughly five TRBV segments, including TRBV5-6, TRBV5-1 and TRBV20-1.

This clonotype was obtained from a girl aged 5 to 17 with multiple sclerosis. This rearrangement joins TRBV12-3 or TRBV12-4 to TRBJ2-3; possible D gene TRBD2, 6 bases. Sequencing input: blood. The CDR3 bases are TGTGCCAGCAGCTCCGGGGGAGCGGACTTCACAGATACGCAGTATTTT. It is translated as CASSSGGADFTDTQYF.